Given below is one T cell receptor beta chain in context. Its specificity is not known. This CDR3 region has 12 residues. From germline, CDR1 is LNHDA and CDR2 SQIVND (reference sequence). V shed 6 bases and J shed 7 bases, with 13 bases lying between them. This sample is part of a study of cytomegalovirus exposure and HLA in healthy donors. Study-level findings and limits: TCR beta sequences reportedly predicted most subjects' HLA-A and HLA-B alleles accurately. Cytomegalovirus-associated TCR beta chains were listed, numbering around 150.

PCR employed 60 Vbeta and 13 Jbeta primers. Generated by immunoSEQ multiplex PCR, the TCRdb table keeps only in-frame clones and is missing some. Of roughly 200,000 clones in the sample, about 86% were seen once. The source material was PBMCs. The chain carries TRBV19 and TRBJ2-7, with a possible D match to TRBD2 (5 bases). The TCR was taken from a woman under 40 in good health and CMV-seronegative. The CDR3 sequence is CASSGEPGEQYF. The CDR3 DNA is TGTGCCAGTAGCGGGGAACCGGGGGAGCAGTACTTC.